This TCR beta chain is drawn from a study of blood T cell repertoires in COVID-19. Overall study context: Collection of acute and convalescent COVID-19 samples took place in the United States, Italy and Spain. Nucleic acid was either cDNA or gDNA, and it came from T cells, B-cell-depleted T cells, or PBMCs.

Losses at the gene ends were 4 bases for V and 1 base for J; bases not matched to a gene: 14. This CDR3 is 18 amino acids long. Germline V gene sequence: CDR1 SGHRS, CDR2 YFSETQ. Per the original data handling: Using reference gene primer amplification, nucleated cell counts were estimated. Profiling relied on immunoSEQ multiplex PCR, and the TCRdb table lists in-frame clones only, not all of them. That table gives V, J and clone size, and the DNA gave D and trimming. The sample includes roughly 250,000 clones, about nine tenths of them seen just once. Sequenced sample: peripheral blood. This receptor was taken from a man aged 60 to 75 who had recovered from COVID-19. The chain is built from TRBV5-1 and TRBJ2-7; 10 nucleotides agree with TRBD1. CDR3 sequence: CASSRGTGESYPSYEQYF. In DNA form, the CDR3 reads TGCGCCAGCAGCCGAGGGACAGGGGAATCTTACCCGTCCTACGAGCAGTACTTC.